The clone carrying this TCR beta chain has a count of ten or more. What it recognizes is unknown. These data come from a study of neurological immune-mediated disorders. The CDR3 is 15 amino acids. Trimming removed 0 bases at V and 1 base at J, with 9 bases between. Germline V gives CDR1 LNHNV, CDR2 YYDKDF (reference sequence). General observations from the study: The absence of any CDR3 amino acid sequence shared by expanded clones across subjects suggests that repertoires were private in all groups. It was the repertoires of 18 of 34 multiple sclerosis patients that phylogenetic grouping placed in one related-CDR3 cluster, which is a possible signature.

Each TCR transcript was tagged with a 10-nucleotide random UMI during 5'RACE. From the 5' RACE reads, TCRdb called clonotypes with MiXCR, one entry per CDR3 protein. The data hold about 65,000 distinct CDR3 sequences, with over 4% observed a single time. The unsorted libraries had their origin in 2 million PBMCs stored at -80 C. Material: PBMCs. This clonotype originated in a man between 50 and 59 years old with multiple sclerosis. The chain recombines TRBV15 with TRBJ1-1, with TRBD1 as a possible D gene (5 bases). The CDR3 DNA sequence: TGTGCCACCAGCAGAGACAGGGCGGAGAACACTGAAGCTTTCTTT. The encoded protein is CATSRDRAENTEAFF.